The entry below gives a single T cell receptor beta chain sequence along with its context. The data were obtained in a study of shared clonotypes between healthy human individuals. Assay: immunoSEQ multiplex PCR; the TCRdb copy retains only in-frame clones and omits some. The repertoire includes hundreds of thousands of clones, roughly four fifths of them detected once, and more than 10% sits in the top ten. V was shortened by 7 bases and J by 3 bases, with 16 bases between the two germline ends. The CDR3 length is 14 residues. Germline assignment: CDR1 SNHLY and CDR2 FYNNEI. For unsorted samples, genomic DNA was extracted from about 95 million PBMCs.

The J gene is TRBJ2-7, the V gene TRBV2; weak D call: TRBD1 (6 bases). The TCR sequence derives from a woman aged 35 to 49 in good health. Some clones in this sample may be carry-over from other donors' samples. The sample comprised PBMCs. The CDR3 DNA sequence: TGTGCCAGCATTAACCGGGACACACACTACGAGCAGTACTTC. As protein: CASINRDTHYEQYF. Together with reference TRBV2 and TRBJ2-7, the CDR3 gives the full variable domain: EPEVTQTPSHQVTQMGQEVILRCVPISNHLYFYWYRQILGQKVEFLVSFYNNEISEKSEIFDDQFSVERPDGSNFTLKIRSTKLEDSAMYFCASINRDTHYEQYFGPGTRLTVT.